Sequencing of this T cell receptor (beta chain) was carried out in a study of blood T cell repertoires in COVID-19. As for the study in general: The study drew acute and convalescent COVID-19 samples from the United States, Italy and Spain.

Germline CDR1 reads SGHVS; CDR2 reads FQNEAQ. Trimming took 10 bases from V and 1 from J, leaving 13 bases between them. The CDR3 has 14 residues. TCRdb keeps only in-frame clones here, not all; method: immunoSEQ multiplex PCR. Here the sample spans over 35,000 clones, around 70% being singletons. Sequencing used peripheral blood. This TCR came from an elderly man with acute or convalescent COVID-19. The chain recombines TRBV7-8 with TRBJ2-2; TRBD2 might be the D (7 bases). The CDR3 DNA reads as TGTGCCAATCGGGGGGCCGGGAACACCGGGGAGCTGTTTTTT. Translating it yields CANRGAGNTGELFF.